The entry below gives a single T cell receptor beta chain sequence along with its context. The data were taken from a study of blood T cell repertoires in COVID-19. In the study overall: Sites across the United States, Italy and Spain contributed samples from acute and convalescent COVID-19. The analysed material was cDNA or gDNA that came from T cells, B-cell-depleted T cells, or PBMCs.

In the original workflow: Estimates of nucleated cell counts were drawn from the amplification of reference gene primers. Profiling relied on immunoSEQ multiplex PCR, and the TCRdb table lists in-frame clones only, not all of them. Clone size and V and J calls were adopted from that table, with D and trimming inferred from the DNA. The sample gives 650,000 to 800,000 clones, about nine tenths of which show up once; roughly 0.25% is in the top ten. V was cut by 5 bases and J by 2 bases, with 18 bases left in between. Germline CDR1 and CDR2: LNHDA and SQIVND (reference sequence). This CDR3 has 16 residues.

Sequenced input: peripheral blood. The source is a woman under 30 with acute or convalescent COVID-19. V gene TRBV19 combines with J gene TRBJ1-1, with D possibly TRBD1 on 6 matching bases. The CDR3 sequence is CASSPIDRWKNTEAFF. Here the CDR3 DNA reads TGTGCCAGTAGTCCGATAGACAGGTGGAAAAACACTGAAGCTTTCTTT.